These 26 T cell receptor beta chains came from one sample sequenced in a study of blood T cell repertoires in COVID-19 (dated by TCRdb to about 2020). The method behind the library was the immunoSEQ multiplex PCR assay. The immuneACCESS repertoire file appears here via TCRdb, limited to in-frame rearrangements. These files lack a portion of the clones; in checked studies, under half of the deficit traces to unresolved V genes, and the cause of the others is not known. The sample has some 130,000 clones on record, around 80% of them singletons. Around 1.9% of the sample belongs to the ten largest clones. Sequenced input: peripheral blood. These receptors came from a man aged 70 or older with acute or convalescent COVID-19.

A few counts support this clone. V gene TRBV11-3 combines with J gene TRBJ2-3; 10 nucleotides agree with TRBD1. The CDR3 loop spans 14 amino acids. V gave up 1 base and J gave up 6 bases; unmatched junction bases: 1. CDR1 SGHNT and CDR2 YENEEA come from the germline V gene. The CDR3: CASSLGGQGDTQYF. The CDR3 nucleotides are TGTGCCAGCAGCTTAGGGGGACAGGGGGATACGCAGTATTTT.

The chain couples TRBV6-5 to TRBJ1-1; D ambiguous. Trimming removed 3 bases from V and 1 base from J, with 12 bases in between. The CDR3 runs to 15 residues. Germline CDR1 MNHEY, CDR2 SVGAGI. CDR3 bases: TGTGCCAGCAGTTATCGACCCAGCGCGAACACTGAAGCTTTCTTT. Translated: CASSYRPSANTEAFF.

This clone occurred a few times. The chain carries TRBV29-1 and TRBJ2-3; D might be TRBD2 (5 bases). The CDR3 has 11 amino acids. V lost 4 bases to trimming and J lost 6 bases, with 8 bases between them. Per germline, CDR1 SQVTM and CDR2 ANQGSEA. CDR3 residues: CSVARGDTQYF. In DNA, the CDR3 is TGCAGCGTTGCCCGCGGGGATACGCAGTATTTT.

V usage is TRBV5-1 and J usage is TRBJ2-5, with a tentative D call TRBD1 (5 bases). Germline CDR1 and CDR2: SGHRS and YFSETQ. V gave up 1 base and J gave up 5 bases, with 12 bases separating them. The CDR3 runs 14 residues. CDR3 sequence reads: CASSLLGVRETQYF. The CDR3 DNA follows: TGCGCCAGCAGCTTGCTAGGGGTAAGGGAGACCCAGTACTTC.

The chain couples TRBV4-2 to TRBJ2-3; tentative D call: TRBD2 (6 bases). The CDR3 consists of 16 residues. Germline V gene lookup returns CDR1 LGHNA and CDR2 YNFKEQ. The V gene lost 1 base and the J gene lost 5 bases, with 16 bases spanning the gap. The CDR3 DNA reads TGTGCCAGCAGCCAAGGGTCCAGCGTCGGGGGAGATACGCAGTATTTT. Encoded protein: CASSQGSSVGGDTQYF.

This clone appeared a single time. V gene TRBV27 combines with J gene TRBJ1-6; D gene unclear. V shed 2 bases and J shed 5 bases, with 13 bases lying between them. The CDR3 has 16 residues. Germline CDR1 MNHEY, CDR2 SMNVEV (reference sequence). As DNA, the CDR3 is TGTGCCAGCAGTTTACGGGAGCGAAGCAATAATTCACCCCTCCACTTT. Translated, it gives CASSLRERSNNSPLHF.

This rearrangement joins TRBV7-3 to TRBJ2-7; no definite D call. Deletions cut 2 bases from V and 7 bases from J, with 9 bases between. The CDR3 is made up of 12 amino acids. The germline V gene encodes CDR1 SGHTA and CDR2 FQGTGA. CDR3 sequence: CASSLGLTEQYF. The DNA for the CDR3 is TGTGCCAGCAGCTTAGGGTTGACTGAGCAGTACTTC.

The chain is built from TRBV28 and TRBJ2-7; D gene uncertain. Per germline, CDR1 MDHEN and CDR2 SYDVKM. Trimming took off 3 bases at V and 2 bases at J, with 11 bases between the two ends. This CDR3 has 14 amino acids. In DNA, the CDR3 is TGTGCCAGCAGTTTGATGGGCGTAACCTACGAGCAGTACTTC. Translated, it gives CASSLMGVTYEQYF.

This chain joins TRBV5-1 and TRBJ1-3, with D uncertain. The CDR3 is made up of 19 amino acids. The germline gives CDR1 SGHRS, CDR2 YFSETQ. The V gene lost 2 bases and the J gene lost 0 bases, with 21 bases spanning the gap. This CDR3 reads CASSFYLTNQRPSGNTIYF. The CDR3 DNA sequence: TGCGCCAGCAGCTTTTACCTCACCAACCAGCGACCCTCTGGAAACACCATATATTTT.

The gene calls are TRBV7-9 and TRBJ1-2; D unclear. This CDR3 spans 13 amino acids. Germline loops: CDR1 SEHNR, CDR2 FQNEAQ (reference sequence). V was cut by 2 bases and J by 4 bases, with 8 bases left in between. The CDR3 here is CASSLYGSYGYTF. In DNA, the CDR3 is TGTGCCAGCAGCTTATATGGCAGCTATGGCTACACCTTC.

This clone was counted a few times. The gene calls are TRBV2 and TRBJ1-1; 8 bases fit TRBD1. The length of the CDR3 is 15 residues. The trim removed 6 bases at V and 4 bases at J, leaving 10 bases unmatched. CDR1 is SNHLY, CDR2 FYNNEI, per germline. The CDR3 reads CASRDGTGGTTEAFF. Here the CDR3 DNA reads TGTGCCAGCAGGGATGGGACAGGTGGGACCACTGAAGCTTTCTTT.

The chain joins TRBV3-1 (or the pseudogene TRBV3-2) to TRBJ1-1; D ambiguous. The V gene's germline CDR1 is LGHDT and CDR2 YNNKEL (reference sequence). This CDR3 has 14 residues. The V end lost 1 base, the J end lost 5 bases, and 11 bases lay between the germline ends. CDR3 residues: CASSQARRGTEAFF. The CDR3 DNA reads TGTGCCAGCAGCCAAGCCCGAAGAGGGACTGAAGCTTTCTTT.

This clone was found a few times. V gene TRBV2 combines with J gene TRBJ1-2, with TRBD1 matching over 7 bases. The germline V gene encodes CDR1 SNHLY and CDR2 FYNNEI. The V and J ends lost 7 bases and 5 bases, in that order; junction bases with no gene match: 10. The CDR3 consists of 14 residues. In DNA form, the CDR3 reads TGTGCCAGCAAGGGGGCAGATCTTGGGTATGGCTACACCTTC. Its translation is CASKGADLGYGYTF.

The chain joins TRBV3-1 (or the pseudogene TRBV3-2) to TRBJ1-6, with D hard to call. Germline values: CDR1 LGHDT, CDR2 YNNKEL (reference sequence). The CDR3 consists of 13 residues. The V gene lost 4 bases and the J gene lost 8 bases, with 9 bases spanning the gap. The CDR3 DNA sequence: TGTGCCAGCAGCCTGAGTTCGGATTCACCCCTCCACTTT. Translating it yields CASSLSSDSPLHF.

The CDR3 DNA sequence: TGTGCCAGCACTTCCGGTTATGGCTACACCTTC. Protein: CASTSGYGYTF. V gene TRBV2 combines with J gene TRBJ1-2; no reliable D call. CDR1 and CDR2 (germline): SNHLY, FYNNEI. With 7 bases removed from V and 5 bases from J, the gap between germline ends came to 8 bases. The CDR3 loop spans 11 amino acids.

J is TRBJ2-5 and V is TRBV6-5; D perhaps matches TRBD2 (6 bases). The CDR3 loop spans 15 amino acids. V was cut by 6 bases and J by 6 bases, with 20 bases left in between. Germline V lookup: CDR1 MNHEY, CDR2 SVGAGI. The CDR3 protein is CASSSGLPPSQTQYF. The DNA for the CDR3 is TGTGCCAGCAGCTCGGGACTCCCGCCATCCCAGACCCAGTACTTC.

The chain combines TRBV5-4 with TRBJ1-2, with D perhaps matching TRBD1 (5 bases). Germline V gene data show CDR1 as SGHNT and CDR2 as YYREEE (reference sequence). The CDR3 extends over 14 amino acids. The germline V and J ends were trimmed by 5 bases and 2 bases, with 13 bases remaining between them. CDR3 loop: CASSLRGANYGYTF. The CDR3 nucleotides read TGTGCCAGCAGTCTAAGGGGCGCGAACTATGGCTACACCTTC.

The V and J genes are TRBV10-3 and TRBJ2-7; maybe TRBD2 (5 bases). V lost 7 bases to trimming and J lost 0 bases, with 10 bases between them. Germline V gives CDR1 ENHRY, CDR2 SYGVKD. The CDR3 totals 13 residues. The CDR3 region is CAITPEGSYEQYF. CDR3 nucleotides: TGTGCCATCACCCCCGAGGGCTCCTACGAGCAGTACTTC.

J is TRBJ1-2 and V is TRBV7-9; 7 nucleotides agree with TRBD1. The J segment lost 4 bases and the V segment lost 5 bases, leaving 7 bases of the junction unmatched. The CDR3 sequence is 14 residues long. Germline lookup yields CDR1 SEHNR and CDR2 FQNEAQ (reference sequence). The CDR3 DNA sequence: TGTGCCAGCAGCGAAGACAGGGAGAGCTATGGCTACACCTTC. It encodes CASSEDRESYGYTF.

V gene TRBV7-2 combines with J gene TRBJ1-2; D perhaps matches TRBD1 (5 bases). The germline V gene encodes CDR1 SGHTA and CDR2 FQGNSA. The V and J ends lost 3 bases and 0 bases respectively, with 14 bases between them. This CDR3 contains 16 residues. The CDR3 loop reads CASSFAGPSPNYGYTF. CDR3 DNA: TGTGCCAGCAGCTTCGCGGGACCCTCCCCTAACTATGGCTACACCTTC.

The J gene is TRBJ2-3, the V gene TRBV18; 7 positions match TRBD2. Germline CDR1 is KGHSH and CDR2 is LQKENI. After removal of 3 bases from V and 10 bases from J, the junction contained 10 bases not matched to a gene. This CDR3 spans 14 amino acids. The CDR3 nucleotides read TGTGCCAGCTCACCCGTGGGCGCGGGGGTGGCGCAGTATTTT. This sequence encodes CASSPVGAGVAQYF.

The CDR3 spells CASSDAGGLYNEQFF. DNA of the CDR3: TGTGCCAGCAGTGATGCGGGGGGACTCTACAATGAGCAGTTCTTC. The V gene is TRBV2, the J gene TRBJ2-1, with 8 positions matching TRBD2. Per germline, CDR1 SNHLY and CDR2 FYNNEI. This CDR3 comprises 15 residues. The J segment lost 3 bases and the V segment lost 3 bases, leaving 4 bases of the junction unmatched.

V is TRBV6-1 and J is TRBJ2-7; 9 bases map to TRBD1. CDR1 MNHNS and CDR2 SASEGT come from the germline V gene. The V gene end was trimmed by 2 bases and the J gene end by 6 bases; junction bases not matched to a gene: 8. This CDR3 spans 15 amino acids. In DNA form, the CDR3 reads TGTGCCAGCAGTGAAAGCCGACAGGGGGGTGGCGAGCAGTACTTC. Its protein product is CASSESRQGGGEQYF.

The chain is built from TRBV6-5 and TRBJ1-1, with TRBD1 matching 8 bases. The CDR3 consists of 14 residues. Germline V gene lookup returns CDR1 MNHEY and CDR2 SVGAGI. Trimming removed 7 bases from V and 1 base from J; junction bases left unmatched: 5. The CDR3 loop reads CASTDRDTNTEAFF. CDR3 nucleotide sequence: TGTGCCAGCACGGACAGGGATACGAACACTGAAGCTTTCTTT.

The chain uses TRBV7-3 and TRBJ1-1; TRBD1 aligns across 10 bases. Germline V gene sequence: CDR1 SGHTA, CDR2 FQGTGA. The CDR3 length is 16 residues. The V segment lost 5 bases and the J segment 5 bases; nucleotides outside the gene matches: 11. The chain's CDR3 is CASSPLPGQGITEAFF. CDR3 in DNA: TGTGCCAGCAGCCCCCTCCCGGGACAGGGGATAACTGAAGCTTTCTTT.

This clone was found a few times. The chain carries TRBV6-5 and TRBJ1-5; 8 nucleotides match TRBD1. The germline gives CDR1 MNHEY, CDR2 SVGAGI. The junction had 9 bases not matched to a gene; V was cut back by 6 bases and J by 5 bases. The CDR3 is 15 amino acids. The CDR3 DNA reads as TGTGCCAGCAGCTCCGGGACAGGTCTTGATCAGCCCCAGCATTTT. Protein: CASSSGTGLDQPQHF.